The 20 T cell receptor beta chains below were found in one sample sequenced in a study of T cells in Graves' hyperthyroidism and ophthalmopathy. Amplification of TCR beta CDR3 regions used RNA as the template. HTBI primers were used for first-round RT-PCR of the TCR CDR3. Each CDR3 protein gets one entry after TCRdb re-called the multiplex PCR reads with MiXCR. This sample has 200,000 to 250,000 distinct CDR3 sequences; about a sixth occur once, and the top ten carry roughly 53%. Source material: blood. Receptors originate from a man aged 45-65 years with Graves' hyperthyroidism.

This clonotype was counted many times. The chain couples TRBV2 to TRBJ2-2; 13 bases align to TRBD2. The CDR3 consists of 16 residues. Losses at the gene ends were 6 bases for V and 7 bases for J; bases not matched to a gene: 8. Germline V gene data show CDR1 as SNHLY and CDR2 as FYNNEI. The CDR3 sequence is CASSYTSGRAGGELFF. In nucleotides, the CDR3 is TGTGCCAGCAGCTACACTAGCGGGAGGGCCGGCGGGGAGCTGTTTTTT.

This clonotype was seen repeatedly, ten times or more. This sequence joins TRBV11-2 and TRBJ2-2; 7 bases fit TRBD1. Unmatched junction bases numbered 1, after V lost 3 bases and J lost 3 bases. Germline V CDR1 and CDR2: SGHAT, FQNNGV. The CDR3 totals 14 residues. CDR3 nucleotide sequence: TGTGCCAGCAGCTTGACAGGGTACACCGGGGAGCTGTTTTTT. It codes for CASSLTGYTGELFF. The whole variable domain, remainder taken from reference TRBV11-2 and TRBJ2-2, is EAGVAQSPRYKIIEKRQSVAFWCNPISGHATLYWYQQILGQGPKLLIQFQNNGVVDDSQLPKDRFSAERLKGVDSTLKIQPAKLEDSAVYLCASSLTGYTGELFFGEGSRLTVL.

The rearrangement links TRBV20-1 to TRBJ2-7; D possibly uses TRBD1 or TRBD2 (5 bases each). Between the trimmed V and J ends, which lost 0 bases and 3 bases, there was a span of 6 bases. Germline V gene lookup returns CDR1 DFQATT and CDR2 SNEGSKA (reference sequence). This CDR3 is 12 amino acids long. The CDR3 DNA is TGCAGTGCTAGAGATGGGGGCTACGAGCAGTACTTC. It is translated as CSARDGGYEQYF.

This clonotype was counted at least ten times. The CDR3 region is CSAEGLAGVSSVSTDTQYF. CDR3 bases: TGCAGTGCTGAGGGACTAGCGGGAGTGTCATCAGTTAGCACAGATACGCAGTATTTT. This sequence joins TRBV20-1 and TRBJ2-3; 14 bases align to TRBD2. Unmatched junction bases numbered 13, after V lost 5 bases and J lost 0 bases. CDR3 length equals 19 residues. Per germline, CDR1 DFQATT and CDR2 SNEGSKA (reference sequence).

CDR3 region: CATSDPGSENIQYF. The CDR3 DNA follows: TGTGCCACCAGTGACCCAGGATCCGAAAACATTCAGTACTTC. V usage is TRBV24-1 and J usage is TRBJ2-4, with D unclear. The CDR3 totals 14 residues. V was clipped by 4 bases and J by 5 bases, with 11 bases between them. Germline V gene data show CDR1 as KGHDR and CDR2 as SFDVKD.

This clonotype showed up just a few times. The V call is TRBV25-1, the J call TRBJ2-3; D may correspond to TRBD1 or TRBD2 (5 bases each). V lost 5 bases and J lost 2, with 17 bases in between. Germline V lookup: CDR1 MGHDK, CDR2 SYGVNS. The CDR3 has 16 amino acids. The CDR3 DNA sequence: TGTGCCAGCAGTCTTGCGGGTGAGGGGAACACAGATACGCAGTATTTT. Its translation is CASSLAGEGNTDTQYF.

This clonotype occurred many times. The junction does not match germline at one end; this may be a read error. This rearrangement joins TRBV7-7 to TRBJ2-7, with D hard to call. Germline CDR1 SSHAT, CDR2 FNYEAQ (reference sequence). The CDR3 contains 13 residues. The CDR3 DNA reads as TGTGCTAGCAGCTTAGAGGAGCTCGCCGAGCAGTACTTC. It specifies CASSLEELAEQYF.

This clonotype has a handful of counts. Written as DNA, the CDR3 is TGTGCCAGCAGTCCGCGGGGCAAATCCTACGAGCAGTACTTC. It is translated as CASSPRGKSYEQYF. The chain employs TRBV6-2 or TRBV6-3 and TRBJ2-7, with D possibly matching TRBD2 (6 bases). The CDR3 spans 14 residues. V gave up 5 bases and J gave up 1 base, with 12 bases separating them. Per germline, CDR1 MNHEY and CDR2 SVGEGT.

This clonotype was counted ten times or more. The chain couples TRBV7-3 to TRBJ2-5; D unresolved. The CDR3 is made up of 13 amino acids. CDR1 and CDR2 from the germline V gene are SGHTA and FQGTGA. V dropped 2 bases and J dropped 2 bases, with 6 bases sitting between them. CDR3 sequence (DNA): TGTGCCAGCAGCTTACGGAATCAAGAGACCCAGTACTTC. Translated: CASSLRNQETQYF.

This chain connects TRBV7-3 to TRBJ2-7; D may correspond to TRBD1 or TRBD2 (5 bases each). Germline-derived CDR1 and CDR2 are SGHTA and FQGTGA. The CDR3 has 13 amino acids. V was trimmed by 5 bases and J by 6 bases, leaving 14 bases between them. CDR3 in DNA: TGTGCCAGCAGCCCAAGTCTGGGACGCGAGCAGTACTTC. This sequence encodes CASSPSLGREQYF.

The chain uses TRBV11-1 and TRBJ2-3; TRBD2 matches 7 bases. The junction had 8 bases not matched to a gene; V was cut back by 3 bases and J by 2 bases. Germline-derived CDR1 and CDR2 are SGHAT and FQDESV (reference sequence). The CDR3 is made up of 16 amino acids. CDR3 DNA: TGTGCCAGCAGCTTTTGGGGCGGGAGCTCCACAGATACGCAGTATTTT. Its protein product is CASSFWGGSSTDTQYF.

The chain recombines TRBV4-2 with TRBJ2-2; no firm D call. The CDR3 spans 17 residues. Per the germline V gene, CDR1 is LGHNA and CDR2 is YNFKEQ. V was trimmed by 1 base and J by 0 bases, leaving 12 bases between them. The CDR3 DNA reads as TGTGCCAGCAGCCAAGCCCATGGGCCTGCGAACACCGGGGAGCTGTTTTTT. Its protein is CASSQAHGPANTGELFF.

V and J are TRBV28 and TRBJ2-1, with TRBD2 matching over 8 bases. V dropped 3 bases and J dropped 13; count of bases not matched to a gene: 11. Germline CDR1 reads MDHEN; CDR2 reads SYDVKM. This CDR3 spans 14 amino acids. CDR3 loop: CASSFPPSAGGQFF. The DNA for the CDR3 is TGTGCCAGCAGTTTTCCACCCTCCGCGGGGGGCCAGTTCTTC.

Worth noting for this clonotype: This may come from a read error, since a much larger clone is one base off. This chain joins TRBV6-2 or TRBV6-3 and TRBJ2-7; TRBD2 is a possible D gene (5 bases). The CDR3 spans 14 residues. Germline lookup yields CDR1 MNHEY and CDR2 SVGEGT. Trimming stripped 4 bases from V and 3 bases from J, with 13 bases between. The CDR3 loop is CASSCGGQIYEQYF. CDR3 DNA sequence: TGTGCCAGCAGTTGCGGAGGTCAGATCTACGAGCAGTACTTC.

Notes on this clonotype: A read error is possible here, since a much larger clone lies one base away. The CDR3 spells CASSPLAGVETQYF. For the CDR3, the DNA is TGTGCCAGCAGTCCACTAGCGGGAGTAGAGACCCAGTACTTC. The rearrangement uses TRBV27 and TRBJ2-5; 11 bases fit TRBD2. V gave up 5 bases and J gave up 4 bases; unmatched junction bases: 3. The CDR3 covers 14 residues. Germline V gene lookup returns CDR1 MNHEY and CDR2 SMNVEV (reference sequence).

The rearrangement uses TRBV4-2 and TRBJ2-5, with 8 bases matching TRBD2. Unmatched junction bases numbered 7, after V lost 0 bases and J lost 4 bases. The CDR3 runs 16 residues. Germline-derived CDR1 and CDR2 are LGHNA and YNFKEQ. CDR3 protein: CASSQDGSGRGETQYF. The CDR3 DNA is TGTGCCAGCAGCCAAGATGGCAGCGGGAGAGGAGAGACCCAGTACTTC.

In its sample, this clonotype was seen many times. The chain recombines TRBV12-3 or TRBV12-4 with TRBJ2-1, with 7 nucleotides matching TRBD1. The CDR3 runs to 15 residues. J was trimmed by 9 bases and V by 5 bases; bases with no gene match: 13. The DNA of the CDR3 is TGTGCCAGCAGTAAATCCGGGACAGCATTCGGTGAGCAGTTCTTC. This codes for CASSKSGTAFGEQFF.

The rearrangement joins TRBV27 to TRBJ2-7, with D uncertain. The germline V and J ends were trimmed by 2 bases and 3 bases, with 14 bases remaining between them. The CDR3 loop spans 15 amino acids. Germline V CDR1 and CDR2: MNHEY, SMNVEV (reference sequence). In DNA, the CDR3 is TGTGCCAGCAGTTTAGGGTCCTCGGAAGGCTACGAGCAGTACTTC. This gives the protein CASSLGSSEGYEQYF.

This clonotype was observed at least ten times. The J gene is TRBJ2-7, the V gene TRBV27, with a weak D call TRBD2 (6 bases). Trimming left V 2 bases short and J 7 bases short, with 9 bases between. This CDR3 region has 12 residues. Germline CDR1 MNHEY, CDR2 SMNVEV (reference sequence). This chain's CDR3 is CASSLGGEEQYF. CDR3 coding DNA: TGTGCCAGCAGTTTAGGCGGGGAGGAGCAGTACTTC.

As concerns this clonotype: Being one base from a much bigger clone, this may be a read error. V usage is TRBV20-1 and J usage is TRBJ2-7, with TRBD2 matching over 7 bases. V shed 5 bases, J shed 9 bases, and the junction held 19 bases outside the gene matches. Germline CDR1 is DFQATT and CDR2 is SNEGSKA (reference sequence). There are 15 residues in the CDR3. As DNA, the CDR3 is TGCAGTGCTGCCTTGGGCGGCGGGAGTTCTCGGGGGCAGTACTTC. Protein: CSAALGGGSSRGQYF.